These 28 T cell receptor beta chains were all obtained from the same sample, sequenced in a study of blood T cell repertoires in COVID-19 (dated by TCRdb to the early 2020s). Library construction relied on the immunoSEQ multiplex PCR assay. The source is immuneACCESS, and TCRdb retained only in-frame sequences with V and J called. Part of the clones is not carried over; for the studies checked, unresolved V genes explain less than half of this, and the remainder is unexplained. This sample has 85,000 to 120,000 clones in its table, and 80% to 95% of those were observed once. The top ten hold more than 1.5% of the sample. Specimen: peripheral blood. These receptors were taken from a woman aged 45 to 65 with COVID-19, enrolled during active disease.

The V and J genes are TRBV27 and TRBJ2-3, with TRBD1 identical over 7 bases. J gave up 3 bases and V 7 bases, and 4 bases lay outside the gene matches. The CDR3 has 13 residues. CDR1 MNHEY and CDR2 SMNVEV come from the germline V gene (reference sequence). CDR3 nucleotides: TGTGCCAGCACTGACAGGGTGACAGATACGCAGTATTTT. It yields the protein CASTDRVTDTQYF.

The chain carries TRBV7-9 and TRBJ2-5; D might be TRBD2 (7 bases). The CDR3 length is 17 residues. The ends were cut back, 3 bases at V and 4 bases at J, with 21 bases in the middle. Germline CDR1 is SEHNR and CDR2 is FQNEAQ (reference sequence). The CDR3 DNA reads as TGTGCCAGCAGCTTGCCATCGGGAACGGGGGGCCCAGAGACCCAGTACTTC. This sequence encodes CASSLPSGTGGPETQYF.

This clone was seen only once. The CDR3: CASSLRGGSNEQFF. The CDR3 DNA follows: TGTGCCAGCAGCTTACGAGGGGGCAGCAATGAGCAGTTCTTC. This chain uses TRBV7-2 with TRBJ2-1, with 7 bases lining up with TRBD1. Germline CDR1 SGHTA, CDR2 FQGNSA. This CDR3 region has 14 residues. V trimming: 2 bases; J trimming: 6 bases; junction bases outside the gene matches: 4.

The chain couples TRBV5-4 to TRBJ2-3, with 10 bases matching TRBD2. CDR1 and CDR2 (germline): SGHNT, YYREEE (reference sequence). The CDR3 runs to 19 residues. V lost 3 bases and J lost 0; bases outside the gene matches: 13. CDR3 DNA: TGTGCCAGCAGCTCATCTCCTTTAGCGGGGGGTCCTAGCACAGATACGCAGTATTTT. It encodes CASSSSPLAGGPSTDTQYF. The full variable domain, completed using reference TRBV5-4 and TRBJ2-3, is ETGVTQSPTHLIKTRGQQVTLRCSSQSGHNTVSWYQQALGQGPQFIFQYYREEENGRGNFPPRFSGLQFPNYSSELNVNALELDDSALYLCASSSSPLAGGPSTDTQYFGPGTRLTVL.

The chain employs TRBV23-1 and TRBJ1-3, with 8 nucleotides matching TRBD1. TRBV23-1 is classed as an ORF, of uncertain function. The junction had 7 bases not matched to a gene; V was cut back by 4 bases and J by 8 bases. The CDR3 contains 14 residues. The CDR3 is CASSRGRGRDTIYF. CDR3 sequence (DNA): TGCGCCAGCAGTCGGGGCAGGGGGCGAGACACCATATATTTT.

This chain joins TRBV6-5 and TRBJ2-1; TRBD2 matches 8 bases. The CDR3 sequence is 14 residues long. Germline V gives CDR1 MNHEY, CDR2 SVGAGI. V lost 1 base and J lost 9; bases outside the gene matches: 5. The CDR3: CASSYWRGASEQFF. In DNA form, the CDR3 reads TGTGCCAGCAGTTACTGGCGGGGGGCAAGTGAGCAGTTCTTC.

The chain combines TRBV24-1 with TRBJ2-3; weak D call: TRBD1 (6 bases). Germline V gene sequence: CDR1 KGHDR, CDR2 SFDVKD. This CDR3 is 18 amino acids long. The V gene lost 3 bases and the J gene lost 4 bases, with 22 bases spanning the gap. Here the CDR3 reads CATSDPAPVTGPSDTQYF. The CDR3 DNA reads as TGTGCCACCAGTGATCCAGCCCCCGTGACAGGACCCTCAGATACGCAGTATTTT.

J is TRBJ1-2 and V is TRBV12-3 or TRBV12-4, with no clear D. The V gene lost 3 bases and the J gene lost 2 bases, with 7 bases spanning the gap. The CDR3 covers 13 residues. CDR3 sequence: CASSLRENYGYTF. For the CDR3, the DNA is TGTGCCAGCAGTTTGCGGGAAAACTATGGCTACACCTTC.

The gene calls are TRBV7-9 and TRBJ2-1; unclear D gene. Germline CDR1 is SEHNR and CDR2 is FQNEAQ (reference sequence). The CDR3 sequence is 15 residues long. V was shortened by 0 bases and J by 4 bases, with 10 bases between the two germline ends. This CDR3 is CASSLARSEYNEQFF. Here the CDR3 DNA reads TGTGCCAGCAGCTTAGCGAGGAGCGAGTACAATGAGCAGTTCTTC.

The chain recombines TRBV28 with TRBJ2-1; possibly TRBD1 for D (6 bases). CDR1 and CDR2 from the germline V gene are MDHEN and SYDVKM. The CDR3 covers 14 residues. V lost 10 bases and J lost 7, with 20 bases in between. CDR3 sequence reads: CATRQGRDFNEQFF. The CDR3 DNA reads as TGTGCCACCAGGCAGGGGAGAGACTTTAATGAGCAGTTCTTC.

The genes are TRBV9 and TRBJ2-3; TRBD2 is a possible D gene (6 bases). CDR3 length: 20 amino acids. V was cut by 0 bases and J by 6 bases, with 29 bases left in between. Germline CDR1 is SGDLS and CDR2 is YYNGEE. The CDR3 sequence is CASSVGARASSVPPPDTQYF. The CDR3 DNA reads TGTGCCAGCAGCGTAGGCGCCCGGGCCTCTAGCGTACCACCCCCGGATACGCAGTATTTT.

The chain joins TRBV12-5 to TRBJ2-6; 7 nucleotides match TRBD1. Germline V gene sequence: CDR1 LGHNT, CDR2 FRNRAP. With V trimmed by 6 bases and J by 0 bases, 8 bases remained unmatched. This CDR3 comprises 17 residues. The CDR3 coding sequence is TGTGCTAGTGGCCTCGGGACAGTCATCTCTGGGGCCAACGTCCTGACTTTC. Protein: CASGLGTVISGANVLTF.

The V call is TRBV2, the J call TRBJ2-2; 8 bases map to TRBD2. V was pared by 3 bases and J by 5 bases, with 2 bases of the junction left unmatched. CDR1 SNHLY and CDR2 FYNNEI come from the germline V gene. This CDR3 region has 14 residues. The CDR3 spells CASSDVAGTGELFF. The CDR3 DNA sequence: TGTGCCAGCAGTGATGTAGCGGGGACCGGGGAGCTGTTTTTT. Full variable domain (missing parts from reference TRBV2 and TRBJ2-2): EPEVTQTPSHQVTQMGQEVILRCVPISNHLYFYWYRQILGQKVEFLVSFYNNEISEKSEIFDDQFSVERPDGSNFTLKIRSTKLEDSAMYFCASSDVAGTGELFFGEGSRLTVL.

The CDR3 protein is CASSLNPWQFNEKLFF. The CDR3, as DNA: TGTGCCAGCAGCCTTAATCCTTGGCAGTTTAATGAAAAACTGTTTTTT. The J gene is TRBJ1-4, the V gene TRBV11-2; D gene uncertain. The ends were cut back, 5 bases at V and 4 bases at J, with 17 bases in the middle. This CDR3 is 16 amino acids long. Germline V gene sequence: CDR1 SGHAT, CDR2 FQNNGV. Using reference TRBV11-2 and TRBJ1-4 for the parts outside the CDR3, the full variable domain is EAGVAQSPRYKIIEKRQSVAFWCNPISGHATLYWYQQILGQGPKLLIQFQNNGVVDDSQLPKDRFSAERLKGVDSTLKIQPAKLEDSAVYLCASSLNPWQFNEKLFFGSGTQLSVL.

V gene TRBV28 combines with J gene TRBJ2-3, with 9 bases lining up with TRBD2. Germline V gene sequence: CDR1 MDHEN, CDR2 SYDVKM. The CDR3 runs 16 residues. V was pared by 3 bases and J by 0 bases, with 4 bases of the junction left unmatched. CDR3 DNA: TGTGCCAGCAGTTTTAGCGGGGGACCTAGCACAGATACGCAGTATTTT. This sequence encodes CASSFSGGPSTDTQYF.

V usage is TRBV13 and J usage is TRBJ1-2, with a weak D call TRBD1 (5 bases). The germline CDR1 and CDR2 sequences are PRHDT and FYEKMQ (reference sequence). This CDR3 region has 14 residues. Trimming stripped 2 bases from V and 8 bases from J, with 15 bases between. This chain's CDR3 is CASSLKGGDSGYTF. The CDR3 bases are TGTGCCAGCAGCTTAAAAGGCGGGGACTCGGGCTACACCTTC.

The chain links TRBV6-2 or TRBV6-3 to TRBJ1-4; 7 bases line up with TRBD1. CDR1 is MNHEY, CDR2 SVGEGT, per germline. The CDR3 is 19 amino acids. V gave up 2 bases and J gave up 7 bases; unmatched junction bases: 19. The CDR3 loop is CASSYEGAEMAPGFEKLFF. The CDR3 nucleotides read TGTGCCAGCAGTTACGAGGGGGCGGAAATGGCCCCGGGGTTTGAAAAACTGTTTTTT.

This clone has only a few counts. V usage is TRBV11-2 and J usage is TRBJ1-6; D is uncertain. Germline V gives CDR1 SGHAT, CDR2 FQNNGV. V was shortened by 6 bases and J by 3 bases, with 6 bases between the two germline ends. The CDR3 has 13 amino acids. The CDR3 protein is CASRAFYNSPLHF. The CDR3 nucleotides read TGTGCCAGCAGGGCCTTCTATAATTCACCCCTCCACTTT.

The chain has TRBV9 and TRBJ2-5, with D perhaps matching TRBD2 (6 bases). The CDR3 extends over 15 amino acids. With 5 bases removed from V and 4 bases from J, the gap between germline ends came to 18 bases. Germline values: CDR1 SGDLS, CDR2 YYNGEE. Written as DNA, the CDR3 is TGTGCCAGCAGAGCCCCTACTAGGAGGGGAGAGACCCAGTACTTC. This sequence encodes CASRAPTRRGETQYF.

The chain recombines TRBV5-6 with TRBJ1-3, with 8 positions matching TRBD1. There are 14 residues in the CDR3. V was clipped by 0 bases and J by 8 bases; unmatched bases: 4. CDR1 and CDR2 from the germline V gene are SGHDT and YYEEEE. This chain's CDR3 is CASSLGQGTDTIYF. The CDR3 coding sequence is TGTGCCAGCAGCTTGGGACAGGGGACGGACACCATATATTTT.

Comments on this clone: This CDR3 is also generated by other DNA sequences in the sample. The V call is TRBV27, the J call TRBJ1-5, with D uncertain. Germline CDR1 is MNHEY and CDR2 is SMNVEV (reference sequence). CDR3 length: 13 amino acids. V lost 3 bases and J 4 bases, leaving 7 bases between the germline ends. The CDR3: CASSLTGNQPQHF. The CDR3 DNA is TGTGCCAGCAGTTTGACGGGGAATCAGCCCCAGCATTTT.

The chain carries TRBV19 and TRBJ1-2; a possible D gene is TRBD1 (6 bases). The CDR3 is made up of 13 amino acids. Germline V gene data show CDR1 as LNHDA and CDR2 as SQIVND (reference sequence). Trimming removed 5 bases at V and 4 bases at J, with 11 bases between. Here the CDR3 reads CASSPRDTYGYTF. DNA for the CDR3: TGTGCCAGTAGTCCTCGGGACACCTATGGCTACACCTTC.

V usage is TRBV19 and J usage is TRBJ1-6; 12 bases fit TRBD1. V shed 9 bases and J 8 bases; nucleotides not matched to a gene: 8. In germline, CDR1 is LNHDA, CDR2 SQIVND (reference sequence). The CDR3 is made up of 15 amino acids. The CDR3 DNA follows: TGTGCCAGCCTCCCCGGGACAGGGGGCGATTCACCCCTCCACTTT. Its protein product is CASLPGTGGDSPLHF.

This chain connects TRBV15 to TRBJ1-5; TRBD1 agrees at 7 bases. J gave up 1 base and V 3 bases, and 3 bases lay outside the gene matches. CDR3 length: 15 residues. From germline, CDR1 is LNHNV and CDR2 YYDKDF (reference sequence). Here the CDR3 reads CATSSTGASNQPQHF. The CDR3 region has the DNA TGTGCCACCAGCAGTACAGGGGCCAGCAATCAGCCCCAGCATTTT.

V gene TRBV10-2 combines with J gene TRBJ1-1, with 10 bases matching TRBD1. CDR1 and CDR2 from the germline V gene are WSHSY and SAAADI. V was clipped by 11 bases and J by 5 bases; unmatched bases: 8. The CDR3 extends over 13 amino acids. The CDR3 nucleotides read TGCGCCGTTGGGACAGGGGATCAAACTGAAGCTTTCTTT. Protein product: CAVGTGDQTEAFF.

The V call is TRBV5-4, the J call TRBJ1-1; 7 bases line up with TRBD1. V trimming: 2 bases; J trimming: 4 bases; junction bases outside the gene matches: 5. The CDR3 covers 14 residues. CDR1 SGHNT and CDR2 YYREEE come from the germline V gene (reference sequence). CDR3 nucleotide sequence: TGTGCCAGCAGCTTCCAGGGGGGTGGCACTGAAGCTTTCTTT. Translated, it gives CASSFQGGGTEAFF.

V is TRBV11-2 and J is TRBJ2-1; a possible D gene is TRBD2 (5 bases). The CDR3 spans 13 residues. Germline CDR1 is SGHAT and CDR2 is FQNNGV. V lost 1 base and J 12 bases, leaving 13 bases between the germline ends. CDR3 in DNA: TGTGCCAGCAGCTTAGGAGGGCAGCTAGGGCAGTTCTTC. Protein sequence: CASSLGGQLGQFF. Based on the CDR3 plus reference TRBV11-2 and TRBJ2-1, the full variable domain is EAGVAQSPRYKIIEKRQSVAFWCNPISGHATLYWYQQILGQGPKLLIQFQNNGVVDDSQLPKDRFSAERLKGVDSTLKIQPAKLEDSAVYLCASSLGGQLGQFFGPGTRLTVL.

The chain is built from TRBV3-1 (or the pseudogene TRBV3-2) and TRBJ1-1; no definite D call. Germline CDR1 LGHDT, CDR2 YNNKEL (reference sequence). The CDR3 length is 14 residues. The V gene lost 5 bases and the J gene lost 5 bases, with 15 bases spanning the gap. CDR3 coding DNA: TGTGCCAGCAGCTACCGTAAAGGGAGGACTGAAGCTTTCTTT. It codes for CASSYRKGRTEAFF.